One sample yielded the 8 T cell receptor beta chains listed below, sequenced in a study of shared T cell receptors in the human thymus. Libraries were prepared by immunoSEQ multiplex PCR; TCRdb keeps only in-frame clonotypes and omits some of them. The sample lists over 350,000 clones; around 95% were seen once. The source material was thymocytes. All receptors derive from a human donor.

The rearrangement uses TRBV2 and TRBJ1-4; unclear D gene. Germline CDR1 SNHLY, CDR2 FYNNEI. V was clipped by 7 bases and J by 8 bases, with 11 bases between them. CDR3 size: 12 residues. CDR3 protein: CASTRCGEKLFF. The CDR3, as DNA: TGTGCCAGCACCAGGTGTGGGGAAAAACTGTTTTTT. Variable domain in full (rest from reference TRBV2 and TRBJ1-4): EPEVTQTPSHQVTQMGQEVILRCVPISNHLYFYWYRQILGQKVEFLVSFYNNEISEKSEIFDDQFSVERPDGSNFTLKIRSTKLEDSAMYFCASTRCGEKLFFGSGTQLSVL.

The V and J genes are TRBV6-6 and TRBJ1-1; 9 bases agree with TRBD1. The trim removed 4 bases at V and 4 bases at J, leaving 10 bases unmatched. CDR3 size: 16 residues. The germline V gene encodes CDR1 MNHNY and CDR2 SVGAGI (reference sequence). The CDR3 sequence: CASSFPRTGVFTEAFF. CDR3 nucleotide sequence: TGTGCCAGCAGTTTTCCGCGGACAGGGGTTTTCACTGAAGCTTTCTTT.

This rearrangement joins TRBV29-1 to TRBJ2-7; no reliable D call. The CDR3 is made up of 12 amino acids. V was cut by 7 bases and J by 1 base, with 11 bases left in between. Germline loops: CDR1 SQVTM, CDR2 ANQGSEA. This CDR3 is CSAATKSYEQYF. CDR3 sequence (DNA): TGCAGCGCCGCGACAAAATCCTACGAGCAGTACTTC.

J is TRBJ2-1 and V is TRBV5-4; tentatively, D is TRBD2 (5 bases). Trimming shortened V by 4 bases and J by 0 bases, and 14 bases separated the two germline ends. The V gene's germline CDR1 is SGHNT and CDR2 YYREEE (reference sequence). This CDR3 is 16 amino acids long. The CDR3 nucleotides read TGTGCCAGCAGCAGCAAGCGGCCGAGCTCCTACAATGAGCAGTTCTTC. Its protein is CASSSKRPSSYNEQFF.

CDR3 region: CASSPRRRETQYF. In DNA, the CDR3 is TGCGCCAGCAGCCCTAGGCGGCGAGAGACCCAGTACTTC. The genes are TRBV5-1 and TRBJ2-5, with D unclear. Germline loops: CDR1 SGHRS, CDR2 YFSETQ. The germline V and J ends were trimmed by 4 bases and 4 bases, with 11 bases remaining between them. The CDR3 length is 13 residues.

This chain joins TRBV27 and TRBJ2-3, with TRBD1 identical over 9 bases. The CDR3 has 17 amino acids. Germline CDR1 reads MNHEY; CDR2 reads SMNVEV (reference sequence). The ends lost 2 bases at V and 4 bases at J; junction bases unmatched: 10. The CDR3 bases are TGTGCCAGCAGTTTAGAGCGGCGGGACAGGGTGGCAGATACGCAGTATTTT. Protein product: CASSLERRDRVADTQYF.

The rearrangement joins TRBV11-1 to TRBJ1-1; TRBD1 aligns across 10 bases. Trimming at V came to 4 bases and at J to 4 bases, leaving 9 bases not matched to a gene. The germline CDR1 and CDR2 sequences are SGHAT and FQDESV (reference sequence). The CDR3 covers 16 residues. The CDR3 loop is CASSSYRQGAGTEAFF. The CDR3 DNA is TGTGCCAGCAGCTCCTACCGACAGGGGGCGGGCACTGAAGCTTTCTTT.

The chain uses TRBV4-3 and TRBJ1-1; 7 bases align to TRBD1. Germline CDR1 LGHNA, CDR2 YSLEER. The CDR3 runs to 18 residues. The V and J ends lost 7 bases and 2 bases, in that order; junction bases with no gene match: 19. The CDR3 region has the DNA TGCGCCAGCACCCCGTCAAACCGACATAAGGGGGCTAACACTGAAGCTTTCTTT. It translates to CASTPSNRHKGANTEAFF.